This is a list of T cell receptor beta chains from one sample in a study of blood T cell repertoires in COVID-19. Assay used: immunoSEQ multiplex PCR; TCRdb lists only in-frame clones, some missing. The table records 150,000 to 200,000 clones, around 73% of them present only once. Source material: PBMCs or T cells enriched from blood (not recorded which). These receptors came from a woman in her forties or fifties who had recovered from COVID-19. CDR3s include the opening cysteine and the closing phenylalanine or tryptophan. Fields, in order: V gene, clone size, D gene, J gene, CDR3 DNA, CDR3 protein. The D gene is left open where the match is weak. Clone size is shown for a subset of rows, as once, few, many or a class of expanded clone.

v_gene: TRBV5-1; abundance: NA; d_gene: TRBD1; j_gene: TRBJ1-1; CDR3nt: TGCGCCAGCAGCTTGGTCGGCTTGACAGGGAGAGGGAACACTGAAGCTTTCTTT; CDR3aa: CASSLVGLTGRGNTEAFF
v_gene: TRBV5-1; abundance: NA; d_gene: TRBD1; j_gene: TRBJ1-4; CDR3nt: TGCGCCAGCAGCTTGGGACAGGGGGCGAGAAGCGAAAAACTGTTTTTT; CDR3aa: CASSLGQGARSEKLFF
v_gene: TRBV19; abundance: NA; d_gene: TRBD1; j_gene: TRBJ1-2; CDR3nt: TGTGCCAGTAGTCCAGGGGGCGAGGGGTCCTATGGCTACACCTTC; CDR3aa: CASSPGGEGSYGYTF
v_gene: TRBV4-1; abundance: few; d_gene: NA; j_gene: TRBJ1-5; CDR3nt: TGCGCCAGCAGCCAAGAGGGGGCCTCGGGGGGCTATAGCAATCAGCCCCAGCATTTT; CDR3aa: CASSQEGASGGYSNQPQHF
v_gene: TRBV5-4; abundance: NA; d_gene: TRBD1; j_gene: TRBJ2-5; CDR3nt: TGTGCCAGCAGTTTGGGACAGGGGGGTGGTAAGACCCAGTACTTC; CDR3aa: CASSLGQGGGKTQYF
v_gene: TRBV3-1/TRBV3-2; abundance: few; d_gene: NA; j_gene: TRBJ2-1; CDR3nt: TGTGCCAGCAGCGTTAACAGGGCCAATGAGCAGTTCTTC; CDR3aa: CASSVNRANEQFF
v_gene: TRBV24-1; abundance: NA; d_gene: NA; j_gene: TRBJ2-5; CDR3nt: TGTGCCACCAGTGACCGAGGGCAGGGGAGTTTGGAGACCCAGTACTTC; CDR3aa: CATSDRGQGSLETQYF
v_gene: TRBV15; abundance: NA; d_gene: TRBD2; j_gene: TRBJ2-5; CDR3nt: TGTGCCACCAGCCGCCGACTAGCGGGAGTAGAGACCCAGTACTTC; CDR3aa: CATSRRLAGVETQYF
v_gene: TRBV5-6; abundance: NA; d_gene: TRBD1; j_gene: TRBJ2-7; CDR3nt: TGTGCCAGCAGCGCTGACAGGGGTATAGCGTCCTACGAGCAGTACTTC; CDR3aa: CASSADRGIASYEQYF
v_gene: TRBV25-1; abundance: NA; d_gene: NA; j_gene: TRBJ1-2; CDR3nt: TGTGCCAGCAAGGGGCCAACGGACAACTATGGCTACACCTTC; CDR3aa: CASKGPTDNYGYTF
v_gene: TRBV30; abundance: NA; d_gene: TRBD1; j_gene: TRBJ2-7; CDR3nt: TGTGCCTTTAACCATGGGACAGCAAGCTCCTACGAGCAGTACTTC; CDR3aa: CAFNHGTASSYEQYF
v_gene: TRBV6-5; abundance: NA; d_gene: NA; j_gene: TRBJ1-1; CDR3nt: TGTGCCAGCAGCTTCGGACTCTTCATGAACACTGAAGCTTTCTTT; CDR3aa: CASSFGLFMNTEAFF
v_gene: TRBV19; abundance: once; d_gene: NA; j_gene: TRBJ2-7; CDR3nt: TGTGCCAGTAGTATAACTACGGGTTCCTACGAGCAGTACTTC; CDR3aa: CASSITTGSYEQYF
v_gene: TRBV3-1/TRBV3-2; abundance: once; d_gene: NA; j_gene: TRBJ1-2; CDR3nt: TGTGCCAGCAGCCAGCCGACAGGCCGAGGTTTGAAGGACTACACCTTC; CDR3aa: CASSQPTGRGLKDYTF